A selection of T cell receptor beta chains follows, all from one sample in a study of memory CD4+ T cells and cytomegalovirus serostatus. Profiled with immunoSEQ multiplex PCR; TCRdb holds only in-frame clones, not every one. The sample consists of about 59,000 clones, 81% of them appearing once. The sample comprised memory CD4+ T cells from blood. All receptors derive from an adult in good health and CMV-seronegative. The CDR3 runs from the conserved cysteine through the conserved F or W. The order of the fields is J gene, clone size, V gene, CDR3 protein. Size values are once, few and many counts, or a class for expanded clones, and some rows have none.

>TRBJ2-3|NA|TRBV7-9
CASSLWTVTSTDTQYF
>TRBJ2-4|NA|TRBV4-1
CASSQAPGTQNIQYF
>TRBJ2-5|NA|TRBV6-5
CASRKWGETQYF
>TRBJ1-1|NA|TRBV30
CAWSVAGITEAFF
>TRBJ2-5|few|TRBV6-6
CASRADGETQYF
>TRBJ2-1|NA|TRBV2
CASRYSGTSPNEQFF
>TRBJ1-1|once|TRBV5-1
CASAQGRPNTEAFF
>TRBJ2-3|NA|TRBV5-4
CASSLGGPNTDTQYF
>TRBJ1-1|NA|TRBV6-5
CASSRRAGGAEAFF
>TRBJ2-5|NA|TRBV6-5
CASSSFDRGKGTQYF
>TRBJ2-3|NA|TRBV7-2
CASSLTGGKDTQYF
>TRBJ2-3|NA|TRBV30
CAWRAFGAQADTQYF
>TRBJ1-1|NA|TRBV7-3
CASSPRQGRNTEAFF
>TRBJ2-2|once|TRBV4-2
CASSPVITGELFF
>TRBJ2-1|few|TRBV4-3
CASSVRTGGDEQFF
>TRBJ2-3|once|TRBV6-5
CASSRLASTDTQYF
>TRBJ2-6|NA|TRBV4-2
CASSQGKASGANVLTF
>TRBJ2-5|NA|TRBV7-9
CASSQQGPAQETQYF
>TRBJ1-1|NA|TRBV7-2
CASSLFGVGITEAFF
>TRBJ1-2|NA|TRBV27
CASSGILGGRIGYTF
>TRBJ2-1|NA|TRBV2
CASWTGSSYNEQFF
>TRBJ1-2|once|TRBV19
CASSMGRLYGYTF
>TRBJ1-3|NA|TRBV19
CASSIIFGQYSGNTIYF